This T cell receptor beta chain was retrieved from a study of blood T cell repertoires in COVID-19 (dated by TCRdb to 2018 to 2021). Study-wide context: The collaborator samples originated in the United States, Italy and Spain and spanned the acute and convalescent phases of COVID-19. A de-identified subject ID, COVID-19 status, age in years and sex were almost always included in the sample metadata. The samples were drawn from the first 160 participants of the ongoing ImmuneRACE study and from 950 to 1,500 subjects provided by 6 global collaborators. Subjects who had been exposed to COVID-19, were actively infected with it, or had recovered from it provided the deeply sampled blood TCRbeta repertoires that made up the dataset. The prospective study material was composed of cDNA or gDNA derived from T cells, B-cell-depleted T cells, or PBMCs. HLA class I and class II types, where available, came from metadata supplied by the sample provider rather than from assay-based typing. The repertoires were released in a freely available public database intended as a resource for research on the immune response to SARS-CoV-2. On the study overall, not on this receptor specifically: How much clinical and demographic metadata was included differed by source and by participant, and the metadata was provided uncurated.

The CDR3 numbers 13 residues from cysteine through phenylalanine. Left in the record is the CDR3 DNA by itself, 39 bases read in frame from the first base. CDR1 and CDR2, per the germline V gene, are SGHRS and YFSETQ. The germline ends are 7 bases apart after V is trimmed by 0 bases and J by 4 bases. A few counts support this clone. The antigen this receptor binds is unknown. No much larger clone is present one base from it, and per-base qualities are unavailable. TCRbeta CDR3 regions were amplified from genomic DNA by means of the immunoSEQ Assay, a bias-controlled multiplex PCR. The authors processed their data as follows. The number of nucleated cells in each sample was estimated by amplification of reference gene primers within the assay. Sequence reads were collapsed and filtered to measure the absolute abundance of every unique TCRbeta CDR3 rearrangement. For each sample, productive Simpson clonality was calculated as the square root of Simpson's diversity index over productive rearrangements. TCRdb took this table from immuneACCESS and kept in-frame rearrangements with V and J called. Such tables lack part of the clones; where checked against another copy, unresolved V genes explain under half of the gap, and the rest is unexplained. V, J and clone size were drawn from that table, and D and trimming were deduced from the DNA. In all, the sample holds around 160,000 clones, and 80% to 90% of those were seen once. The top ten clonotypes cover roughly 6.6% of the sample.

Each collaborating institution followed its own protocols to collect whole blood in K2EDTA tubes. For TCRbeta analysis, collaborator samples were shipped as frozen whole blood, as isolated PBMCs, or as DNA extracted from either sample type. The sample consisted of peripheral blood. The TCR was taken from a man at least 80 years old with acute or convalescent COVID-19. This chain joins TRBV5-1 to TRBJ2-5, with a tentative D gene TRBD1 over 5 matching bases. The CDR3 has the sequence CASSLAQAETQYF. The DNA sequence is as follows: TGCGCCAGCAGCTTGGCACAGGCAGAGACCCAGTACTTC.